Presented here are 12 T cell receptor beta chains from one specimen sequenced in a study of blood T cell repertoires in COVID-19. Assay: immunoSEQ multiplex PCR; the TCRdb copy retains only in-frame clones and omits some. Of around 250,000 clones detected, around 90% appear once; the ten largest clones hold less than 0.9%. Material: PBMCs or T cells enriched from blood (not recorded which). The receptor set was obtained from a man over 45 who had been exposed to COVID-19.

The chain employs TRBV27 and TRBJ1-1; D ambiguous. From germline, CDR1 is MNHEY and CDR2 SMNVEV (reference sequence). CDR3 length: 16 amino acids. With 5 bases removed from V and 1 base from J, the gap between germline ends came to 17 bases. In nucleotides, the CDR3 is TGTGCCAGCAGTATAGGTACGGGTCGTCCGAACACTGAAGCTTTCTTT. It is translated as CASSIGTGRPNTEAFF.

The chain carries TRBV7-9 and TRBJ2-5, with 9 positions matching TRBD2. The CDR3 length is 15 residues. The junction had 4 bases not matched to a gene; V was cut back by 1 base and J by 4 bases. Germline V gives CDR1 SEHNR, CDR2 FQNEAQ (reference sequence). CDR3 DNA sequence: TGTGCCAGCAGCTTAGGGAGCGGGGGGATAGAGACCCAGTACTTC. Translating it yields CASSLGSGGIETQYF.

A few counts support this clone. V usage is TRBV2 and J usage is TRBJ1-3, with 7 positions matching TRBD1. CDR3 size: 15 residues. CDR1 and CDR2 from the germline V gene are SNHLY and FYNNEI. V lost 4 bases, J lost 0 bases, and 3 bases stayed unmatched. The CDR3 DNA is TGTGCCAGCAGTGCCGGACAGGCCTCTGGAAACACCATATATTTT. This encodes CASSAGQASGNTIYF.

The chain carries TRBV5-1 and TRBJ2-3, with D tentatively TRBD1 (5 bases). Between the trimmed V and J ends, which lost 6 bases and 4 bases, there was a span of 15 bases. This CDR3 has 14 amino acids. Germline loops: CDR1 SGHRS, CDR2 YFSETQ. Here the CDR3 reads CASTFDSSPDTQYF. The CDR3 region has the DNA TGCGCCAGCACCTTCGACAGTAGCCCAGATACGCAGTATTTT.

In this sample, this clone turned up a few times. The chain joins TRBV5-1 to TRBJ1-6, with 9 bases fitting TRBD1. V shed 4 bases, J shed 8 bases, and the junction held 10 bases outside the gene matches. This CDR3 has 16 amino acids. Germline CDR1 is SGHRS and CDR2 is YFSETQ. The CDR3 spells CASSARPGQGYSPLHF. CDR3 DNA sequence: TGCGCCAGCAGCGCGAGACCGGGACAGGGTTATTCACCCCTCCACTTT.

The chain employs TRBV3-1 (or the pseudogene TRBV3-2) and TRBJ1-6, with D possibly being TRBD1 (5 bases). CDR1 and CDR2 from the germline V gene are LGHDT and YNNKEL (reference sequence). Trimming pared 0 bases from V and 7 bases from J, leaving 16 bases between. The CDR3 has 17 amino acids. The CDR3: CASSQDRGRAFNSPLHF. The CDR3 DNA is TGTGCCAGCAGCCAAGACAGAGGCAGGGCTTTCAATTCACCCCTCCACTTT.

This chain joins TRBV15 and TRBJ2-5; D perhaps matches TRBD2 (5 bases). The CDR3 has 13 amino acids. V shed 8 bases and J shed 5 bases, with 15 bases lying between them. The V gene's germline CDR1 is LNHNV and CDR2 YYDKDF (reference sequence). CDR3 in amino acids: CATLRGFGETQYF. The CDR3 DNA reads TGTGCCACCCTCCGGGGATTCGGGGAGACCCAGTACTTC.

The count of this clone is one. The CDR3 bases are TGTGCTAGTACTCGAGCAAACACCGGGGAGCTGTTTTTT. It specifies CASTRANTGELFF. The V call is TRBV12-5, the J call TRBJ2-2; D is unresolved. Germline V lookup: CDR1 LGHNT, CDR2 FRNRAP. The V end lost 8 bases, the J end lost 2 bases, and 9 bases lay between the germline ends. The CDR3 is 13 residues long.

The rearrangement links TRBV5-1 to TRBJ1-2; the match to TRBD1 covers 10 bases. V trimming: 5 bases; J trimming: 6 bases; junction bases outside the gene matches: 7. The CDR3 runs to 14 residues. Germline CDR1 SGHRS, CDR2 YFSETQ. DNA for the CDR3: TGCGCCAGCAGTTTCGACAGGGGGCAGGATGGCTACACCTTC. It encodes CASSFDRGQDGYTF. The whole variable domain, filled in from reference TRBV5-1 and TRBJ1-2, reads KAGVTQTPRYLIKTRGQQVTLSCSPISGHRSVSWYQQTPGQGLQFLFEYFSETQRNKGNFPGRFSGRQFSNSRSEMNVSTLELGDSALYLCASSFDRGQDGYTFGSGTRLTVV.

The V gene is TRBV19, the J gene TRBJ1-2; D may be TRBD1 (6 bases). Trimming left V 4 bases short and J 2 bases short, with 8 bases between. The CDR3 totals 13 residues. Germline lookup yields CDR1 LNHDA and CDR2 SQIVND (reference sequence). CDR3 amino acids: CASSRDKNYGYTF. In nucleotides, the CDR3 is TGTGCCAGTAGTAGGGACAAAAACTATGGCTACACCTTC.

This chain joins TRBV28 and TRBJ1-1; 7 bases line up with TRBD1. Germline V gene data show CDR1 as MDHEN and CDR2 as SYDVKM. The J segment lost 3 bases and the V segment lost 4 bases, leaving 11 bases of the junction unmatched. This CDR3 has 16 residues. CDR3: CASSSPTGTVDTEAFF. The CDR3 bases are TGTGCCAGCAGTTCACCGACAGGGACGGTTGACACTGAAGCTTTCTTT.

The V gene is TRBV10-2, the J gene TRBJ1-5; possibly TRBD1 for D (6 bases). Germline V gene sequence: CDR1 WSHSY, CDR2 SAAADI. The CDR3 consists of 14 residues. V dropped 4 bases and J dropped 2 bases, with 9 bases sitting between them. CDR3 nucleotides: TGCGCCAGCAGTGCAGCAGGGGGCAATCAGCCCCAGCATTTT. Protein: CASSAAGGNQPQHF.